This TCR beta chain appears in the sequencing data of a study of T-cell reconstitution after alpha-beta-depleted transplantation in children. V shed 8 bases, J shed 7 bases, and the junction held 8 bases outside the gene matches. CDR3 length: 14 residues. Per germline, CDR1 MGHRA and CDR2 YSYEKL. Preparing the TCRbeta library involved the use of unique molecular identifiers. TCRdb fed the PCR reads into MiXCR, producing one record per CDR3 protein. The table has some 450,000 distinct CDR3 sequences, 43% seen once; the top ten hold under 30%. The chain has TRBV4-1 and TRBJ2-1; 10 bases fit TRBD2. The TCR originated in a girl aged 2 to 10 with aplastic anemia, due to receive a stem cell transplant. The sequenced sample was PBMCs, obtained before TCRalphabeta/CD19-depleted stem cell transplant. CDR3 in amino acids: CASGWGLARNEQFF. CDR3 bases: TGCGCCAGCGGCTGGGGACTAGCGCGGAATGAGCAGTTCTTC.